This TCR beta chain is from a study of naive and memory T cell subsets. CMV status came from CD4+ IFNgamma after overnight CMV lysate stimulation. The beta constant-region primer was an equimolar mix of two oligonucleotides covering TRBC1 and TRBC2. Four rounds of PCR amplified the ligated cDNA using nested alpha and beta constant-region primers plus SP2. Ligation attached a single-stranded oligonucleotide with a 12-nucleotide UMI and the SP2 primer to the cDNA 3' end. TCRdb processed the UMI-ligation and nested PCR reads anew with MiXCR; each CDR3 protein has one entry. The sample has fewer than 150,000 distinct CDR3 sequences; about 20% are singletons. Regarding the study as a whole: Naive repertoires, especially CD8, held a few larger clonotypes, possibly memory cells re-expressing CD45RA. Naive and memory subsets had different power law exponents for TCR abundance.

The V and J ends lost 11 bases and 2 bases, in that order; junction bases with no gene match: 7. Germline V gene data show CDR1 as SNHLY and CDR2 as FYNNEI. The CDR3 spans 13 residues. On this clonotype: Its antigen is unidentified.

What was sequenced was naive CD8+ T cells from blood. This chain connects TRBV2 to TRBJ2-3; the match to TRBD2 covers 7 bases. The origin of this receptor is a human donor in good health. The CDR3 nucleotides are TGTGCCTGCCCGGGACTAATCACAGATACGCAGTATTTT. This gives the protein CACPGLITDTQYF.